The next 8 T cell receptor beta chains were all read from a single sample in a study of T cell changes during pregnancy in multiple sclerosis. The repertoire was sequenced with immunoSEQ multiplex PCR; TCRdb's copy has only in-frame clones and lacks some. The sample has roughly 69,000 clones, more than 85% seen once; the top ten hold 1.4% to 1.5%. This material consisted of peripheral blood, taken in the second trimester of pregnancy. The receptors shown here come from a female donor with multiple sclerosis, enrolled in a pregnancy study.

This rearrangement joins TRBV4-3 to TRBJ1-1, with D uncertain. Germline CDR1 reads LGHNA; CDR2 reads YSLEER. This CDR3 has 15 amino acids. V was clipped by 0 bases and J by 6 bases, with 14 bases between them. The CDR3 DNA sequence: TGCGCCAGCAGCCAAGATCTGTCGGGTAAGGCTGAAGCTTTCTTT. Translated: CASSQDLSGKAEAFF.

The genes are TRBV21-1 and TRBJ1-1; the D call in the table, TRBD1, was not verified against the DNA. TRBV21-1 is tagged as a pseudogene. The CDR3 has 11 residues. Here the CDR3 DNA reads TGTGCCAGCGCTGGCAGCACTGAAGCTTTCTTT. Protein sequence: CASAGSTEAFF.

This chain links TRBV18 with TRBJ1-3; the D is unclear. The V end was cut by 2 bases, the J end by 4 bases, with 9 bases between. Germline V gene data show CDR1 as KGHSH and CDR2 as LQKENI. The CDR3 covers 14 residues. CDR3 DNA sequence: TGTGCCAGCTCACCATACGCTATCGGAAACACCATATATTTT. Translated, it gives CASSPYAIGNTIYF. Using reference TRBV18 and TRBJ1-3 for the parts outside the CDR3, the full variable domain is NAGVMQNPRHLVRRRGQEARLRCSPMKGHSHVYWYRQLPEEGLKFMVYLQKENIIDESGMPKERFSAEFPKEGPSILRIQQVVRGDSAAYFCASSPYAIGNTIYFGEGSWLTVV.

V and J are TRBV5-4 and TRBJ2-3; possible D gene TRBD1, 5 bases. CDR1 SGHNT and CDR2 YYREEE come from the germline V gene (reference sequence). The germline V and J ends were trimmed by 3 bases and 2 bases, with 13 bases remaining between them. The CDR3 spans 15 residues. Written as DNA, the CDR3 is TGTGCCAGCAGCTCGCCGCAGGGAAACACAGATACGCAGTATTTT. Protein: CASSSPQGNTDTQYF.

The J gene is TRBJ1-1, the V gene TRBV19, with 10 nucleotides matching TRBD1. Germline V gives CDR1 LNHDA, CDR2 SQIVND (reference sequence). Trimming cost V 8 bases and J 2 bases; bases outside gene matches: 11. The CDR3 covers 16 residues. The CDR3 DNA reads as TGTGCCAGTTCCATGGACAGGGGGACCGTTAACACTGAAGCTTTCTTT. Its translation: CASSMDRGTVNTEAFF.

The chain employs TRBV4-3 and TRBJ2-7; TRBD1 agrees at 7 bases. The germline CDR1 and CDR2 sequences are LGHNA and YSLEER. With V trimmed by 0 bases and J by 1 base, 3 bases remained unmatched. The CDR3 extends over 15 amino acids. The chain's CDR3 is CASSQEAGGSYEQYF. DNA for the CDR3: TGCGCCAGCAGCCAAGAGGCAGGGGGATCCTACGAGCAGTACTTC.

The V call is TRBV5-1, the J call TRBJ1-1; no clear D gene. The V and J ends lost 2 bases and 3 bases respectively, with 14 bases between them. The germline gives CDR1 SGHRS, CDR2 YFSETQ. CDR3 size: 15 residues. CDR3 region: CASSFNSVSDTEAFF. DNA of the CDR3: TGCGCCAGCAGCTTCAACAGTGTGTCGGACACTGAAGCTTTCTTT.

This clone has only one observation. This chain links TRBV4-1 with TRBJ1-2; a weak D match, TRBD1 (6 bases). V was trimmed by 0 bases and J by 3 bases, leaving 17 bases between them. Germline assignment: CDR1 MGHRA and CDR2 YSYEKL. CDR3 size: 17 residues. CDR3 protein: CASSQEGTSVGDYGYTF. CDR3 in DNA: TGCGCCAGCAGCCAAGAGGGGACAAGTGTAGGGGACTATGGCTACACCTTC.